A single T cell receptor beta chain is shown here with its context. The antigen is undetermined. This sample is part of a study of T cell responses to AZD1222 COVID-19 vaccine. Study-wide findings and caveats: Spike-specific TCR repertoires showed rising breadth and depth after two AZD1222 doses. CD4 TCRs covered the whole spike, strongest at regions 160-218 and 743-854.

Pooling was applied to second doses at about 4 or about 12 weeks. Germline-derived CDR1 and CDR2 are SGHDT and YYEEEE. The V and J ends lost 4 bases and 1 base respectively, with 14 bases between them. The CDR3 sequence is 15 residues long. Assay used: immunoSEQ multiplex PCR; TCRdb lists only in-frame clones, some missing. The data show some 150,000 clones, with over 75% seen just once and 4% to 4.5% held by the top ten. V is TRBV5-6 and J is TRBJ1-1; D uncertain. The source of this sequence is an adult who received the AZD1222 COVID-19 vaccine. The sequencing used peripheral blood, collected 28 days after the second AZD1222 dose. The CDR3 DNA reads TGTGCCAGCAGCCTCCTAGGTCCGGGGAACACTGAAGCTTTCTTT. It is translated as CASSLLGPGNTEAFF.